This T cell receptor beta chain was retrieved from a study of T-cell reconstitution after alpha-beta-depleted transplantation in children. Unique molecular identifiers tagged the TCRbeta library. TCRdb reprocessed the PCR reads via MiXCR and lists one record per CDR3 protein. The data contain approximately 200,000 distinct CDR3 sequences, 13% to 15% of them seen just once; the ten biggest clones take up about 13%. Germline CDR1 is SNHLY and CDR2 is FYNNEI. Trimming took 5 bases from V and 1 from J, leaving 9 bases between them. The CDR3 sequence is 14 residues long. In its sample, this clonotype was seen a few times.

V usage is TRBV2 and J usage is TRBJ2-1; D perhaps matches TRBD2 (6 bases). The TCR originated in a human donor who donated a stem cell graft to a child with acute lymphoblastic leukemia. Sequencing used PBMCs from the stem cell graft donor, obtained from the stem cell graft. CDR3 sequence reads: CASSQLASYNEQFF. In nucleotides, the CDR3 is TGTGCCAGCAGTCAGCTAGCGTCCTACAATGAGCAGTTCTTC.